Ten or more counts support the clone carrying this T cell receptor (beta chain). The data originate from a study of molecular identifiers for immune sequencing clone quantification. TCRdb processed the PCR reads anew with MiXCR; each CDR3 protein has one entry. The sample has over 85,000 distinct CDR3 sequences, around 20% seen once. Trimming stripped 11 bases from V and 2 bases from J, with 10 bases between. Looked up from germline, CDR1 is SEHNR and CDR2 is FQNEAQ (reference sequence). This CDR3 comprises 12 residues. This chain joins TRBV7-9 and TRBJ1-3; no clear D. What was sequenced was naive CD8+ T cells from blood, with Jurkat cell RNA spiked in. Documented subset: FACS-sorted CD8+CD4-CCR7+CD45RA+ naive T cells. The TCR comes from a human donor in good health. Some libraries in this study had Jurkat cell RNA spiked in. CDR3 in amino acids: CAGNPPGNTIYF. CDR3 sequence (DNA): TGTGCCGGCAACCCGCCTGGAAACACCATATATTTT. The full variable domain, in which reference TRBV7-9 and TRBJ1-3 provide the parts outside the CDR3, is DTGVSQNPRHKITKRGQNVTFRCDPISEHNRLYWYRQTLGQGPEFLTYFQNEAQLEKSRLLSDRFSAERPKGSFSTLEIQRTEQGDSAMYLCAGNPPGNTIYFGEGSWLTVV.